The 27 T cell receptor beta chains in this list originate from one sample, sequenced in a study of blood T cell repertoires in COVID-19. Profiled with immunoSEQ multiplex PCR; TCRdb holds only in-frame clones, not every one. Among about 100,000 clones listed, about 80% were seen once. Sequencing was carried out using peripheral blood. The receptors were sampled from a human donor in a cohort sampled during active COVID-19.

The CDR3 reads CAWSRGENNSPLHF. The CDR3, as DNA: TGTGCCTGGAGTCGGGGGGAGAATAATTCACCCCTCCACTTT. V and J are TRBV30 and TRBJ1-6; D is possibly TRBD1 (5 bases). The V gene lost 2 bases and the J gene lost 5 bases, with 10 bases spanning the gap. Germline V CDR1 and CDR2: GTSNPN, SVGIG (reference sequence). This CDR3 is 14 amino acids long. Using reference TRBV30 and TRBJ1-6 for the parts outside the CDR3, the full variable domain is SQTIHQWPATLVQPVGSPLSLECTVEGTSNPNLYWYRQAAGRGLQLLFYSVGIGQISSEVPQNLSASRPQDRQFILSSKKLLLSDSGFYLCAWSRGENNSPLHFGNGTRLTVT.

The chain employs TRBV10-3 and TRBJ2-7, with 7 bases aligning to TRBD1. Germline V gene sequence: CDR1 ENHRY, CDR2 SYGVKD. The junction had 12 bases not matched to a gene; V was cut back by 8 bases and J by 2 bases. The CDR3 totals 15 residues. CDR3 DNA sequence: TGTGCCATCTCCAGCCCGGGACAGAGAACCTACGAGCAGTACTTC. Translation: CAISSPGQRTYEQYF.

The V gene is TRBV19, the J gene TRBJ2-4, with 11 positions matching TRBD2. The germline V gene encodes CDR1 LNHDA and CDR2 SQIVND (reference sequence). The CDR3 sequence is 14 residues long. V was pared by 5 bases and J by 6 bases, with 3 bases of the junction left unmatched. The CDR3, as DNA: TGTGCCAGTAGTTTCGGGACTAGCGGAAACATTCAGTACTTC. Protein product: CASSFGTSGNIQYF.

The rearrangement joins TRBV6-6 to TRBJ1-1; D is perhaps TRBD1 (5 bases). Trimming cost V 5 bases and J 0 bases, with 16 bases left between them. The CDR3 spans 16 residues. From germline, CDR1 is MNHNY and CDR2 SVGAGI (reference sequence). CDR3 sequence reads: CASSPSTGRVNTEAFF. The DNA for the CDR3 is TGTGCCAGCAGTCCATCAACCGGCAGGGTGAACACTGAAGCTTTCTTT.

The chain joins TRBV19 to TRBJ2-7; 14 bases map to TRBD2. Germline values: CDR1 LNHDA, CDR2 SQIVND (reference sequence). V shed 4 bases and J 0 bases; nucleotides not matched to a gene: 11. The CDR3 contains 19 residues. The CDR3 DNA is TGTGCCAGTAGTAGACCGGGACTAGCGGGAGAACGAAGCTCCTACGAGCAGTACTTC. This codes for CASSRPGLAGERSSYEQYF.

This chain uses TRBV6-5 with TRBJ1-3; no definite D call. With 6 bases removed from V and 0 bases from J, the gap between germline ends came to 6 bases. The CDR3 is made up of 13 amino acids. Per the germline V gene, CDR1 is MNHEY and CDR2 is SVGAGI. In DNA, the CDR3 is TGTGCCAGCAGGGGGAGCTCTGGAAACACCATATATTTT. Translated, it gives CASRGSSGNTIYF.

The V call is TRBV21-1, the J call TRBJ2-4; the table's D call, TRBD2, was not checked against the DNA. TRBV21-1 is annotated as a pseudogene. The length of the CDR3 is 14 residues. CDR3 sequence: CASSKLIGRDIQYF. The CDR3 DNA follows: TGTGCCAGCAGCAAACTGATAGGGCGGGACATTCAGTACTTC.

The genes are TRBV20-1 and TRBJ2-7; 9 bases map to TRBD2. CDR1 DFQATT and CDR2 SNEGSKA come from the germline V gene (reference sequence). The CDR3 loop spans 13 amino acids. With V trimmed by 3 bases and J by 7 bases, 7 bases remained unmatched. The CDR3 protein is CSASLAGGPEQYF. CDR3 sequence (DNA): TGCAGTGCTAGTTTGGCGGGAGGGCCTGAGCAGTACTTC.

The V and J genes are TRBV19 and TRBJ1-2, with no clear D. The CDR3 has 16 amino acids. Germline CDR1 is LNHDA and CDR2 is SQIVND (reference sequence). The germline V and J ends were trimmed by 4 bases and 5 bases, with 20 bases remaining between them. CDR3 in DNA: TGTGCCAGTAGTAGGGAGAGGGAAAGCCCGACATATGGCTACACCTTC. It is translated as CASSRERESPTYGYTF.

This chain links TRBV5-1 with TRBJ1-1; 8 nucleotides match TRBD1. The germline V gene encodes CDR1 SGHRS and CDR2 YFSETQ. The CDR3 is 17 amino acids. Losses at the gene ends were 2 bases for V and 5 bases for J; bases not matched to a gene: 14. As DNA, the CDR3 is TGCGCCAGCAGCTTCCAGGGTGGACAGGGAGGAACAACTGAAGCTTTCTTT. Its protein is CASSFQGGQGGTTEAFF.

The J gene is TRBJ1-2, the V gene TRBV28; possible D gene TRBD1, 5 bases. V was cut by 11 bases and J by 6 bases, with 19 bases left in between. The CDR3 runs 13 residues. The germline V gene encodes CDR1 MDHEN and CDR2 SYDVKM. The CDR3 region is CAEGRNRQNGYTF. The DNA of the CDR3 is TGTGCCGAAGGACGGAACAGACAGAATGGCTACACCTTC.

This clone occurred once. The genes are TRBV5-1 and TRBJ1-1; possible D gene TRBD1, 6 bases. The V end was cut by 2 bases, the J end by 8 bases, with 13 bases between. The CDR3 has 13 amino acids. Germline assignment: CDR1 SGHRS and CDR2 YFSETQ. This chain's CDR3 is CASSFRTDAEAFF. The CDR3 bases are TGCGCCAGCAGCTTCAGGACAGACGCAGAAGCTTTCTTT.

This chain links TRBV5-6 with TRBJ2-3; 9 bases are shared with TRBD1. This CDR3 is built from 17 residues. The ends lost 2 bases at V and 4 bases at J; junction bases unmatched: 11. Germline V gene lookup returns CDR1 SGHDT and CDR2 YYEEEE. The CDR3 protein is CASSLGQGRTSPDTQYF. CDR3 nucleotides: TGTGCCAGCAGCTTAGGACAGGGGAGGACGTCACCAGATACGCAGTATTTT.

The genes are TRBV4-1 and TRBJ1-4; D is unresolved. CDR3 size: 15 residues. From germline, CDR1 is MGHRA and CDR2 YSYEKL. Between the trimmed V and J ends, which lost 3 bases and 8 bases, there was a span of 16 bases. As DNA, the CDR3 is TGCGCCAGCAGCCAGGAGGGAGACATGTGGGAAAAACTGTTTTTT. Translation: CASSQEGDMWEKLFF.

V usage is TRBV7-3 and J usage is TRBJ2-1; 10 bases map to TRBD2. The V gene's germline CDR1 is SGHTA and CDR2 FQGTGA. This CDR3 has 16 residues. Trimming cost V 5 bases and J 9 bases; bases outside gene matches: 13. CDR3 coding DNA: TGTGCCAGCAGCCCATATGCTAGCGGGAGTACCGGTGAGCAGTTCTTC. It codes for CASSPYASGSTGEQFF.

V is TRBV10-3 and J is TRBJ2-1, with 14 bases lining up with TRBD2. CDR3 length equals 18 residues. V dropped 4 bases and J dropped 1; count of bases not matched to a gene: 6. Germline CDR1 ENHRY, CDR2 SYGVKD. CDR3 in amino acids: CAISGLAGGGISYNEQFF. The CDR3 coding sequence is TGTGCCATCAGTGGACTAGCGGGAGGGGGTATATCCTACAATGAGCAGTTCTTC.

The chain is built from TRBV29-1 and TRBJ2-7, with D hard to call. Per germline, CDR1 SQVTM and CDR2 ANQGSEA. Trimming pared 2 bases from V and 1 base from J, leaving 12 bases between. CDR3 length equals 14 residues. The CDR3 spells CSVELTASSYEQYF. The CDR3 coding sequence is TGCAGCGTTGAACTCACAGCATCATCCTACGAGCAGTACTTC.

The J gene is TRBJ1-1, the V gene TRBV10-3; the match to TRBD1 covers 9 bases. CDR1 ENHRY and CDR2 SYGVKD come from the germline V gene. Trimming at V came to 2 bases and at J to 7 bases, leaving 2 bases not matched to a gene. The CDR3 sequence is 13 residues long. The CDR3 is CAISEQGQGEAFF. CDR3 coding DNA: TGTGCCATCAGTGAGCAGGGACAGGGTGAAGCTTTCTTT.

The chain employs TRBV7-2 and TRBJ2-5; TRBD2 matches at 14 bases. Germline lookup yields CDR1 SGHTA and CDR2 FQGNSA. The CDR3 runs 16 residues. With V trimmed by 5 bases and J by 5 bases, 7 bases remained unmatched. CDR3 protein: CASSPRLAGGRETQYF. As DNA, the CDR3 is TGTGCCAGCAGCCCCCGACTAGCGGGGGGGAGGGAGACCCAGTACTTC.

The V call is TRBV5-1, the J call TRBJ2-5, with D possibly TRBD1 on 6 matching bases. The length of the CDR3 is 13 residues. Trimming cost V 2 bases and J 4 bases, with 9 bases left between them. Germline assignment: CDR1 SGHRS and CDR2 YFSETQ. CDR3 loop: CASSLQGSETQYF. The DNA of the CDR3 is TGCGCCAGCAGCTTACAGGGCTCAGAGACCCAGTACTTC.

In its sample, this clone was seen once. The genes are TRBV7-9 and TRBJ2-5; D not certain. The ends were cut back, 6 bases at V and 2 bases at J, with 13 bases in the middle. This CDR3 has 14 amino acids. Germline CDR1 and CDR2: SEHNR and FQNEAQ (reference sequence). CDR3 protein: CASSPTRLQETQYF. In nucleotides, the CDR3 is TGTGCCAGCAGTCCGACGCGGTTACAAGAGACCCAGTACTTC.

This chain connects TRBV4-2 to TRBJ2-1; TRBD2 matches at 10 bases. Germline V gives CDR1 LGHNA, CDR2 YNFKEQ. The CDR3 length is 17 residues. V shed 2 bases, J shed 4 bases, and the junction held 8 bases outside the gene matches. The CDR3 bases are TGTGCCAGCAGCCAATTCAGCGGGGGGGCAGGATACAATGAGCAGTTCTTC. It yields the protein CASSQFSGGAGYNEQFF.

This clone turned up a few times. The chain has TRBV5-5 and TRBJ2-6; D is undetermined. Germline V lookup: CDR1 SGHKS, CDR2 YYEKEE (reference sequence). The CDR3 has 13 residues. The ends were cut back, 4 bases at V and 0 bases at J, with 2 bases in the middle. The CDR3 DNA reads TGTGCCAGCAGCCTCTCTGGGGCCAACGTCCTGACTTTC. It encodes CASSLSGANVLTF. The full variable domain, rest sourced from reference TRBV5-5 and TRBJ2-6, is DAGVTQSPTHLIKTRGQQVTLRCSPISGHKSVSWYQQVLGQGPQFIFQYYEKEERGRGNFPDRFSARQFPNYSSELNVNALLLGDSALYLCASSLSGANVLTFGAGSRLTVL.

The rearrangement links TRBV27 to TRBJ2-3, with TRBD1 matching 8 bases. V lost 5 bases, J lost 15 bases, and 19 bases stayed unmatched. There are 15 residues in the CDR3. Germline assignment: CDR1 MNHEY and CDR2 SMNVEV (reference sequence). CDR3 nucleotides: TGTGCCAGCAGTCTTGTGGGACAGGATCCTCCTGGTGAATATTTT. Its protein is CASSLVGQDPPGEYF.

CDR3 amino acids: CSVDRDMNTEAFF. CDR3 bases: TGCAGCGTCGACAGGGATATGAACACTGAAGCTTTCTTT. The V and J genes are TRBV29-1 and TRBJ1-1; 7 bases line up with TRBD1. V trimming: 6 bases; J trimming: 0 bases; junction bases outside the gene matches: 4. CDR3 length equals 13 residues. CDR1 SQVTM and CDR2 ANQGSEA come from the germline V gene.

This chain's CDR3 is CATSDFISNEQFF. As DNA, the CDR3 is TGTGCCACCAGTGATTTCATTAGTAATGAGCAGTTCTTC. The gene calls are TRBV24-1 and TRBJ2-1; D is uncertain. Trimming removed 1 base at V and 7 bases at J, with 7 bases between. This CDR3 has 13 amino acids. CDR1 is KGHDR and CDR2 is SFDVKD in the germline V gene.

The chain is built from TRBV7-2 and TRBJ2-1; TRBD2 matches 8 bases. Germline loops: CDR1 SGHTA, CDR2 FQGNSA. This CDR3 comprises 12 residues. V trimming: 4 bases; J trimming: 15 bases; junction bases outside the gene matches: 8. In DNA, the CDR3 is TGTGCCAGCAGCTCACCGGGACTAGTGGGGTTCTTC. This encodes CASSSPGLVGFF.